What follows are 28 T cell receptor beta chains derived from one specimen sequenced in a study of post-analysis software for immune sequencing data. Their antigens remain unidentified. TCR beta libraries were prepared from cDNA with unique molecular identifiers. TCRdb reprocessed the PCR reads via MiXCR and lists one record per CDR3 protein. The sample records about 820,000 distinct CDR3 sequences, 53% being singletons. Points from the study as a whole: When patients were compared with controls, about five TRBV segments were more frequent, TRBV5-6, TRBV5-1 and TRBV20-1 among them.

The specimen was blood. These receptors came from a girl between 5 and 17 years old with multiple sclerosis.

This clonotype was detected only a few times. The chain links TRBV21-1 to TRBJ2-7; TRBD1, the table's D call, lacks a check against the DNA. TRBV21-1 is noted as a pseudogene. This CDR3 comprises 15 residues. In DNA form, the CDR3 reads TGTGCCAGCAGAAAAAGGGGACAGTGTCACTACGAGCAGTACTTC. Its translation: CASRKRGQCHYEQYF.

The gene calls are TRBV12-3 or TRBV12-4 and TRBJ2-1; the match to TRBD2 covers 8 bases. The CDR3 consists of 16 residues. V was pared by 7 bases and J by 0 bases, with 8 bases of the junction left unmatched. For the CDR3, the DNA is TGTGCCAGCACCCCGGGGGGACTAGGCTCCTACAATGAGCAGTTCTTC. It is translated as CASTPGGLGSYNEQFF.

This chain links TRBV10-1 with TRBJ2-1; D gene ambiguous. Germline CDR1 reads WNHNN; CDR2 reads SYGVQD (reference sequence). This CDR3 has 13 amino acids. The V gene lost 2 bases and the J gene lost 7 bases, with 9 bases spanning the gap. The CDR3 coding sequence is TGCGCCAGCAGTGAGAGGCAGGCGAATGAGCAGTTCTTC. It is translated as CASSERQANEQFF.

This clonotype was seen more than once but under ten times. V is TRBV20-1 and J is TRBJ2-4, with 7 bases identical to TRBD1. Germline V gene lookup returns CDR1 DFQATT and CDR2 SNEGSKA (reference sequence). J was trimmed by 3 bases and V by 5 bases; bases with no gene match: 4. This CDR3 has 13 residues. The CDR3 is CSAPGTDKNIQYF. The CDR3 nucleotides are TGCAGTGCTCCCGGGACAGACAAAAACATTCAGTACTTC.

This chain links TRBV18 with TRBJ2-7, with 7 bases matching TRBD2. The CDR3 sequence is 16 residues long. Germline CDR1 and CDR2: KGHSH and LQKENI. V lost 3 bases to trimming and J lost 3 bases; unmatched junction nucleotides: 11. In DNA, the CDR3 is TGTGCCAGCTCACCCCAAGGATCGGGCGGGGGCTACGAGCAGTACTTC. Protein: CASSPQGSGGGYEQYF.

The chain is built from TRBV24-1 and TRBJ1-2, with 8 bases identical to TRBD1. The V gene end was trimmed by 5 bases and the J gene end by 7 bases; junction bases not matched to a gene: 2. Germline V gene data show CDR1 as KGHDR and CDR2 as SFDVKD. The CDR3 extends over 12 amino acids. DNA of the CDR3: TGTGCCACCAGTGGAGACAGGGGTGGCTACACCTTC. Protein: CATSGDRGGYTF.

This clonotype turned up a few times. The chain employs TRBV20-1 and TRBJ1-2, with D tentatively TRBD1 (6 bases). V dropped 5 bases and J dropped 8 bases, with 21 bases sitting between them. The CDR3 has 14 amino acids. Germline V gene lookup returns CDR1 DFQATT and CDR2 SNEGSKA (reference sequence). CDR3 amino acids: CSAPAHLPGAGYTF. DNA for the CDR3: TGCAGTGCTCCCGCTCACCTCCCAGGGGCCGGCTACACCTTC.

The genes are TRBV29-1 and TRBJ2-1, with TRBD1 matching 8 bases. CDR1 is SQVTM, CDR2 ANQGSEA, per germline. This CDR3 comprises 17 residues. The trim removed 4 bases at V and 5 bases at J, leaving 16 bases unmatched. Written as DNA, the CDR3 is TGCAGCGTTGGTCTGGGGCGTCGGGACAGGCCAAACAATGAGCAGTTCTTC. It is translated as CSVGLGRRDRPNNEQFF.

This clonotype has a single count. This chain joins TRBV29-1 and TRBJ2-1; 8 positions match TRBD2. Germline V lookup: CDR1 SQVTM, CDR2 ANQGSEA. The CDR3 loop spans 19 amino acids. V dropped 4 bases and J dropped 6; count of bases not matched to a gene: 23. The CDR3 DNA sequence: TGCAGCGTTGGAGGACTCGGACTAGCAGGAACTTTCAGTGGCAATGAGCAGTTCTTC. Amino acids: CSVGGLGLAGTFSGNEQFF.

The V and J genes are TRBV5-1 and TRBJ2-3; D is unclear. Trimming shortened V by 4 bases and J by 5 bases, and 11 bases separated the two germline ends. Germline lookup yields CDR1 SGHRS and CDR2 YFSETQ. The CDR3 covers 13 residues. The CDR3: CASSPEMGDTQYF. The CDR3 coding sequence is TGCGCCAGCAGCCCGGAGATGGGAGATACGCAGTATTTT.

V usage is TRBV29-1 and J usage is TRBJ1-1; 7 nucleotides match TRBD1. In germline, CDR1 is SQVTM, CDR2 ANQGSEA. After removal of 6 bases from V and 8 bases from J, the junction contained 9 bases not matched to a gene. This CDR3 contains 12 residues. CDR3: CSVVQQGTEAFF. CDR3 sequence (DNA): TGCAGCGTAGTCCAACAGGGGACCGAAGCTTTCTTT.

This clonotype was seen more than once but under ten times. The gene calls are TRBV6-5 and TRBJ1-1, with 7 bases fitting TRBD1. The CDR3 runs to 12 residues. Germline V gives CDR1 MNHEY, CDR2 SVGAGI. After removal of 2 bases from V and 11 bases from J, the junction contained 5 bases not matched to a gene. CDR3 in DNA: TGTGCCAGCAGTTACAAGGGGGCGCATGCTTTCTTT. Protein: CASSYKGAHAFF.

CDR3 sequence: CASSVDGLGRTYF. For the CDR3, the DNA is TGTGCCAGCAGCGTAGACGGTCTCGGCAGGACGTACTTC. The chain uses TRBV9 and TRBJ2-7; D is undetermined. The V gene lost 0 bases and the J gene lost 12 bases, with 16 bases spanning the gap. The CDR3 loop spans 13 amino acids. The V gene's germline CDR1 is SGDLS and CDR2 YYNGEE.

The CDR3, as DNA: TGTGCCAGCAGCTTAGGCGCGGGACAGCTCTACGAGCAGTACTTC. This translates into CASSLGAGQLYEQYF. This chain uses TRBV13 with TRBJ2-4, with D possibly being TRBD1 (7 bases). The J call is uncertain, as TRBJ2-7 better fits the DNA end. CDR3 length equals 15 residues. Germline lookup yields CDR1 PRHDT and CDR2 FYEKMQ (reference sequence).

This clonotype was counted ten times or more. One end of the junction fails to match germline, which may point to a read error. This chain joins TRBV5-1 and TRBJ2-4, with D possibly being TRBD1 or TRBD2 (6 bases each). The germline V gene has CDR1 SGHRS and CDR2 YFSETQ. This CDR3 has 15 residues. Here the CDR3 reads CASSLGGLAKNIQYF. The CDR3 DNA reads TGTGCCAGCAGCTTAGGGGGGCTAGCCAAAAACATTCAGTACTTC. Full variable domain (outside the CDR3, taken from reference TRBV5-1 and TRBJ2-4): KAGVTQTPRYLIKTRGQQVTLSCSPISGHRSVSWYQQTPGQGLQFLFEYFSETQRNKGNFPGRFSGRQFSNSRSEMNVSTLELGDSALYLCASSLGGLAKNIQYFGAGTRLSVL.

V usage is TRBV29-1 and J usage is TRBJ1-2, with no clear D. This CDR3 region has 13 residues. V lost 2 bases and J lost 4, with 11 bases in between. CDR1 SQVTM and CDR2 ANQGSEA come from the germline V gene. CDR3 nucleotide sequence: TGCAGCGTTGAACCCCTGAAGGGCTATGGCTACACCTTC. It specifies CSVEPLKGYGYTF. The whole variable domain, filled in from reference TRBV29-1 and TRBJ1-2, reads SAVISQKPSRDICQRGTSLTIQCQVDSQVTMMFWYRQQPGQSLTLIATANQGSEATYESGFVIDKFPISRPNLTFSTLTVSNMSPEDSSIYLCSVEPLKGYGYTFGSGTRLTVV.

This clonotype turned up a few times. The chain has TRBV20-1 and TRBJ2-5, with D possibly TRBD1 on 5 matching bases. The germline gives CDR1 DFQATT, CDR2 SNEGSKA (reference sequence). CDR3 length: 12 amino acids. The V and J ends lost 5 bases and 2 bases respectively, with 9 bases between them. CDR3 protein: CSAHRQQETQYF. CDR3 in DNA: TGCAGTGCTCACAGGCAACAAGAGACCCAGTACTTC.

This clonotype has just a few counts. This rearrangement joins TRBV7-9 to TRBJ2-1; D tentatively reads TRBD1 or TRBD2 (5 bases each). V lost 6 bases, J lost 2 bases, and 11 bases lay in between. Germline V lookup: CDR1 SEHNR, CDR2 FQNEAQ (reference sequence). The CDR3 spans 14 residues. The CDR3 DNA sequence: TGTGCCAGCAGGCTACCGGGACCCTACAATGAGCAGTTCTTC. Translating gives CASRLPGPYNEQFF.

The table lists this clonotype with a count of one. This CDR3 reads CASSRTGPYEQFF. The DNA for the CDR3 is TGTGCCAGCAGCCGGACAGGACCATATGAGCAGTTCTTC. The chain carries TRBV5-6 and TRBJ2-1; 7 bases match TRBD1. With 4 bases clipped from V and 8 bases from J, the junction kept 6 bases outside the gene matches. The CDR3 is 13 residues long. Germline CDR1 and CDR2: SGHDT and YYEEEE. Supplemented by reference TRBV5-6 and TRBJ2-1, the full variable domain reads DAGVTQSPTHLIKTRGQQVTLRCSPKSGHDTVSWYQQALGQGPQFIFQYYEEEERQRGNFPDRFSGHQFPNYSSELNVNALLLGDSALYLCASSRTGPYEQFFGPGTRLTVL.

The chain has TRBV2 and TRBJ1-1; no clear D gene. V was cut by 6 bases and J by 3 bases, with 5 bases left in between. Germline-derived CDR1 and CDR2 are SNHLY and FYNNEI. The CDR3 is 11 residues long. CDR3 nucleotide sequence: TGTGCCAGCAGGGAGGACACTGAAGCTTTCTTT. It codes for CASREDTEAFF.

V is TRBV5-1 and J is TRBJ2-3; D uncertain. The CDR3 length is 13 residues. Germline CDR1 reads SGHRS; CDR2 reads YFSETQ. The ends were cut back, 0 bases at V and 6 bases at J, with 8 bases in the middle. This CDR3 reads CASSLDVHDTQYF. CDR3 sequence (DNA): TGCGCCAGCAGCTTGGATGTGCACGATACGCAGTATTTT.

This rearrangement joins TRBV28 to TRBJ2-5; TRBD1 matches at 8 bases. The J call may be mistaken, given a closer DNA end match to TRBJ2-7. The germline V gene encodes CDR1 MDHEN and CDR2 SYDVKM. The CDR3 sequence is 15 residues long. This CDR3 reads CASSSMTGVSAEQYF. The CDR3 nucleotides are TGTGCCAGCAGTTCTATGACAGGGGTCTCGGCCGAGCAGTACTTC.

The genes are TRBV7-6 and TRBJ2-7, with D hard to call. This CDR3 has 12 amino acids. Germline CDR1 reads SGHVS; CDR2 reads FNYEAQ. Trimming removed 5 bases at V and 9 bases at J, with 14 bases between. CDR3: CASSRDRQGQYF. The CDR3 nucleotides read TGTGCCAGCAGCCGCGACCGACAAGGGCAGTACTTC.

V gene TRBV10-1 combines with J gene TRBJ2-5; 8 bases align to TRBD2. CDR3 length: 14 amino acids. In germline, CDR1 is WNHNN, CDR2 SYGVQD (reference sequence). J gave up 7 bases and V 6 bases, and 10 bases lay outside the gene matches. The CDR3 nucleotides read TGCGCCAGCAGGGAGATAGCGGGACCGACGACCCAGTACTTC. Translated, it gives CASREIAGPTTQYF.

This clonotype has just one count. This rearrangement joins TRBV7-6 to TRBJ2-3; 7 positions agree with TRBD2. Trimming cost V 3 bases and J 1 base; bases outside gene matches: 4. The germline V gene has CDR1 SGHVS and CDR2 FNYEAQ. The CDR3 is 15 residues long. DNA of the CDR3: TGTGCCAGCAGCTTCGGCGGGAGACGCACAGATACGCAGTATTTT. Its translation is CASSFGGRRTDTQYF.

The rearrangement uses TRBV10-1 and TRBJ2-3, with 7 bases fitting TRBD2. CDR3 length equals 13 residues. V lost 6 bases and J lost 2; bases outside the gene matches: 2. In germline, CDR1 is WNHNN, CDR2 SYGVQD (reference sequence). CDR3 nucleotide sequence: TGCGCCAGCAGCCAGCGGGACACAGATACGCAGTATTTT. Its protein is CASSQRDTDTQYF.

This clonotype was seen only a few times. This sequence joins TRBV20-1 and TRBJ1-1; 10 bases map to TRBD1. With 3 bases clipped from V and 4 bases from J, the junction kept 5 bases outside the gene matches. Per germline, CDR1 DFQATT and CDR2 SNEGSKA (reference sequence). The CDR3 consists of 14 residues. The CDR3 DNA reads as TGCAGTGCTAGGGACAGGGGGGTGGGCACTGAAGCTTTCTTT. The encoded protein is CSARDRGVGTEAFF.

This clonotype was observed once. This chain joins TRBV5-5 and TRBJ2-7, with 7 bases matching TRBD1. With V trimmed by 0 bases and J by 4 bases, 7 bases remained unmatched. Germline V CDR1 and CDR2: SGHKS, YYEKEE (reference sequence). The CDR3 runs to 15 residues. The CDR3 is CASSLATRGWYEQYF. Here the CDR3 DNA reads TGTGCCAGCAGCTTGGCCACCAGGGGGTGGTACGAGCAGTACTTC.